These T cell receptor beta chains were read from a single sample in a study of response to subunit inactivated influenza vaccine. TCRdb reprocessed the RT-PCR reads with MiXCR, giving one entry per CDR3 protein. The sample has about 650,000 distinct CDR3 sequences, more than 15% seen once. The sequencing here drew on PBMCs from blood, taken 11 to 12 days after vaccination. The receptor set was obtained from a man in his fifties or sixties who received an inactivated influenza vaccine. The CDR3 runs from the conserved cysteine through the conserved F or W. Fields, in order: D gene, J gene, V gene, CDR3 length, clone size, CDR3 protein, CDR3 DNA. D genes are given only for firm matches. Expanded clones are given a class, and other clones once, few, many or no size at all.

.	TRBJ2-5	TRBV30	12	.	CAWSAKWETQYF	TGTGCCTGGAGTGCAAAATGGGAGACCCAGTACTTC
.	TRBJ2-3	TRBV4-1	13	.	CASSQAQSDTQYF	TGCGCCAGCAGCCAAGCTCAATCAGATACGCAGTATTTT
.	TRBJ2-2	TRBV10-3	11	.	CAIRDTGELFF	TGTGCCATCCGGGACACCGGTGAGCTGTTTTTT
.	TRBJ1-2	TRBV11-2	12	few	CASSPGQPGYTF	TGTGCCAGCAGCCCAGGACAGCCTGGCTACACCTTC
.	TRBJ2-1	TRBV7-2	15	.	CASSTDSRPYNEQFF	TGTGCCAGCAGCACAGACAGCCGTCCCTACAATGAGCAGTTCTTC
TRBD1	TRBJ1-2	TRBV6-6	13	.	CASTKQGAAGYTF	TGTGCCAGCACCAAACAGGGGGCGGCCGGCTACACCTTC
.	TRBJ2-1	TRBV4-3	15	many	CASSQEGDIYNEQFF	TGCGCCAGCAGCCAAGAAGGGGACATCTACAATGAGCAGTTCTTC
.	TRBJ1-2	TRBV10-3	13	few	CAISESGSYGYTF	TGTGCCATCAGTGAGTCGGGTAGCTATGGCTACACCTTC
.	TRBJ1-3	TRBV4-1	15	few	CASSQYRISGNTIYF	TGCGCCAGCAGCCAGTATCGGATTTCTGGAAACACCATATATTTT
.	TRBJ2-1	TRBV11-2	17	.	CASSPRPPGPTYNEQFF	TGTGCCAGCAGCCCCCGGCCCCCGGGGCCCACCTACAATGAGCAGTTCTTC
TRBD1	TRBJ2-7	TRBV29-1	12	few	CSVQPQGAEQYF	TGCAGCGTTCAACCCCAGGGGGCCGAGCAGTACTTC
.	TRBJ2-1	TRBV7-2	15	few	CASSPGEGAYNEQFF	TGTGCCAGCAGCCCGGGAGAGGGGGCCTACAATGAGCAGTTCTTC
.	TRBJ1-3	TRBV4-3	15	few	CASSPAGGSGNTIYF	TGCGCCAGCAGCCCCGCCGGAGGGTCTGGAAACACCATATATTTT
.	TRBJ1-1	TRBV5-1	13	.	CASSLAMDTEAFF	TGCGCCAGCAGCTTGGCCATGGATACTGAAGCTTTCTTT
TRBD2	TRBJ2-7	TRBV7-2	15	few	CASSPGGSGSYEQYF	TGTGCCAGCAGCCCCGGGGGTAGCGGGAGCTACGAGCAGTACTTC
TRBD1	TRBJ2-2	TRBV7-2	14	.	CASSSGQGTGELFF	TGTGCCAGCAGCTCGGGACAGGGCACCGGGGAGCTGTTTTTT
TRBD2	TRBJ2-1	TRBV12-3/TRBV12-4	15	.	CASSPLAGGLAEQFF	TGTGCCAGCAGTCCTCTAGCGGGGGGGCTCGCTGAGCAGTTCTTC
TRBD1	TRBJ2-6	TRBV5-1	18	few	CASSSGTGVLSGANVLTF	TGCGCCAGCAGCTCCGGGACAGGGGTACTCTCTGGGGCCAACGTCCTGACTTTC
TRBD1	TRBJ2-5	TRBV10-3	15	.	CAISGGTGLQETQYF	TGTGCCATCAGTGGGGGGACAGGGCTCCAAGAGACCCAGTACTTC
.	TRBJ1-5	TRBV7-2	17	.	CASSSRPGGNFNQPQHF	TGTGCCAGCAGCTCAAGGCCGGGAGGTAATTTTAATCAGCCCCAGCATTTT
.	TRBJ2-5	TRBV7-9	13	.	CASSARDLGTQYF	TGTGCCAGCAGCGCCAGAGATCTGGGGACCCAGTACTTC
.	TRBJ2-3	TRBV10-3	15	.	CAISESSRSTDTQYF	TGTGCCATCAGTGAGTCTTCCAGGTCCACAGATACGCAGTATTTT
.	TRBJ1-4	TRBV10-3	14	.	CAISAGVSGEKLFF	TGTGCCATCAGTGCCGGGGTTAGTGGCGAAAAACTGTTTTTT
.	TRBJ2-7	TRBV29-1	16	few	CSVEDRIGGLTYEQYF	TGCAGCGTTGAAGATCGAATTGGGGGGCTGACCTACGAGCAGTACTTC
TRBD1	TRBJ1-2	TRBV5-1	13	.	CASSLGDSPRPAF	TGCGCCAGCAGCTTGGGGGACAGTCCTAGGCCGGCCTTC
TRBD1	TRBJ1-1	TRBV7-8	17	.	CASSLRGHGLLGTEAFF	TGTGCCAGCAGCTTAAGGGGGCACGGCCTCTTGGGTACTGAAGCTTTCTTT
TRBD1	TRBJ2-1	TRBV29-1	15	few	CSVEGPGGGSNEQFF	TGCAGCGTTGAGGGTCCAGGGGGCGGATCGAATGAGCAGTTCTTC
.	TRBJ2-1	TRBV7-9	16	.	CASSFSRVYSYNEQFF	TGTGCCAGCAGCTTCAGCAGGGTTTACTCCTACAATGAGCAGTTCTTC
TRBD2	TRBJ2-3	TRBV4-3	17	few	CASSQVAGGPGIDTQYF	TGCGCCAGCAGCCAAGTAGCGGGAGGGCCGGGGATAGATACGCAGTATTTT
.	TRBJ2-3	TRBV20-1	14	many	CSADGLGSTDTQYF	TGCAGTGCTGACGGACTGGGGAGCACAGATACGCAGTATTTT
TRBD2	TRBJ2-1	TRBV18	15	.	CASSPQWGLGNEQFF	TGTGCCAGCTCACCACAGTGGGGACTAGGGAATGAGCAGTTCTTC
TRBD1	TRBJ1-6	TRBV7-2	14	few	CASSYDRGSSPLHF	TGTGCCAGCAGCTACGACAGGGGTAGTTCACCCCTCCACTTT
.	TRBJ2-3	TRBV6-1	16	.	CASSEAQLKGTDTQYF	TGTGCCAGCAGTGAAGCACAGCTCAAGGGCACAGATACGCAGTATTTT
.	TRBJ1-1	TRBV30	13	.	CAWRVWSGTEAFF	TGTGCCTGGAGGGTCTGGTCGGGGACCGAAGCTTTCTTT
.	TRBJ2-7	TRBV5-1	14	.	CASSASGNPYEQYF	TGCGCCAGCAGCGCCTCGGGGAATCCCTACGAGCAGTACTTC
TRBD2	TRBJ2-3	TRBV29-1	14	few	CSVVPAGGTDTQYF	TGCAGCGTTGTACCAGCGGGGGGCACAGATACGCAGTATTTT
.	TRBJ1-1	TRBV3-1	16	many	CASSQDAGTANTEAFF	TGTGCCAGCAGCCAAGACGCCGGGACGGCGAACACTGAAGCTTTCTTT